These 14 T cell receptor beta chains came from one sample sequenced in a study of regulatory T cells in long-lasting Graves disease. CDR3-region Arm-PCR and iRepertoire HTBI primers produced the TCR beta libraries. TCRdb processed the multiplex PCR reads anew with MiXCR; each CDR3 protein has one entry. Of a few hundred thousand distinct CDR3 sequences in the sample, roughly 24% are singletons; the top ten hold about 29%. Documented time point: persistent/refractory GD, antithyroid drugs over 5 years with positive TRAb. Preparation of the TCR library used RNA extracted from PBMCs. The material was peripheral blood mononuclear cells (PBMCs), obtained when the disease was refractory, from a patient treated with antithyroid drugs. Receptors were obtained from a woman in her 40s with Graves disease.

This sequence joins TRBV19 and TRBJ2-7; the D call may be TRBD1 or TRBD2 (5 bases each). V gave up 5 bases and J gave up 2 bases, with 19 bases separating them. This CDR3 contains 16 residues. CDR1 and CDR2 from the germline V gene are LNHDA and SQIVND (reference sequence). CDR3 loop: CASSALRDRRPYEQYF. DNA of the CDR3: TGTGCCAGTAGTGCGCTCCGGGACCGACGACCCTACGAGCAGTACTTC.

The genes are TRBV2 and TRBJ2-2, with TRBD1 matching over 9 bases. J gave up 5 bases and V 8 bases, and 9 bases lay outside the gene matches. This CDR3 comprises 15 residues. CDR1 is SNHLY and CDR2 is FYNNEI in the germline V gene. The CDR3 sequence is CASGRGQGGTGELFF. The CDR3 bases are TGTGCCAGCGGTCGGGGACAGGGTGGGACCGGGGAGCTGTTTTTT.

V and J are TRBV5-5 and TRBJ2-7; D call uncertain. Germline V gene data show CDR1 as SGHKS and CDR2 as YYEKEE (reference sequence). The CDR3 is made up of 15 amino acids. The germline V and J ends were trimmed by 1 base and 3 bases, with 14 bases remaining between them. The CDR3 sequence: CASSLTGLEDYEQYF. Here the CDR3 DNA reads TGTGCCAGCAGCTTGACCGGGCTAGAGGACTACGAGCAGTACTTC.

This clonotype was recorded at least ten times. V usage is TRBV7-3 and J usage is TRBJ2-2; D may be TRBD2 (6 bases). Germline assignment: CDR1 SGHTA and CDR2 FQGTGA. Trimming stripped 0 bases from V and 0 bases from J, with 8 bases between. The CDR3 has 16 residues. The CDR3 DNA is TGTGCCAGCAGCTTAACCGGGACTTCGAACACCGGGGAGCTGTTTTTT. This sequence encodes CASSLTGTSNTGELFF.

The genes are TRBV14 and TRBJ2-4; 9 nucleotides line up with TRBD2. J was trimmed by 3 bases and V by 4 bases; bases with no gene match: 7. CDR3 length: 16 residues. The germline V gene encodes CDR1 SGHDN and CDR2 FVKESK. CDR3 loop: CASSPRASGNKNIQYF. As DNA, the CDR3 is TGTGCCAGCAGCCCCCGGGCTAGCGGGAACAAAAACATTCAGTACTTC.

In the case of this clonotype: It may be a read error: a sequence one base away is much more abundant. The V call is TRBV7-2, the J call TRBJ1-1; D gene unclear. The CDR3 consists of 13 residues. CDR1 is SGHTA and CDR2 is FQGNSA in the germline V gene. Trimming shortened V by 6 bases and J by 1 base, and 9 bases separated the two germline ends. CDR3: CASRRTRNTEAFF. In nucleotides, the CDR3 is TGTGCCAGCAGGCGGACTCGGAACACTGAAGCTTTCTTT.

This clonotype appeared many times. In nucleotides, the CDR3 is TGCAGCGTGGACAGTGAAGGTTCCTACGAGCAGTACTTC. Translation: CSVDSEGSYEQYF. The chain couples TRBV29-1 to TRBJ2-7, with D tentatively TRBD1 (6 bases). CDR1 and CDR2 (germline): SQVTM, ANQGSEA. The CDR3 consists of 13 residues. V was trimmed by 6 bases and J by 1 base, leaving 13 bases between them.

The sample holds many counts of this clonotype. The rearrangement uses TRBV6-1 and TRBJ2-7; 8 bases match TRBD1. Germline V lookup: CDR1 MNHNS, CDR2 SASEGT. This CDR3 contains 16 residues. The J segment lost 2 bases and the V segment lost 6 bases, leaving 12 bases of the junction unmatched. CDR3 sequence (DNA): TGTGCCAGCAGAACCGGACAGGGACCGAATCCCTACGAGCAGTACTTC. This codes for CASRTGQGPNPYEQYF.

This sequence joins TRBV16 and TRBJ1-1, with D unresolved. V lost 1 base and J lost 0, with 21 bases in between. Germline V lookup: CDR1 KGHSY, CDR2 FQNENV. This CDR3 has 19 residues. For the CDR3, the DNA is TGTGCCAGCAGCCAATTTAGAAGCCGGATATTCTACCTGAACACTGAAGCTTTCTTT. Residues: CASSQFRSRIFYLNTEAFF.

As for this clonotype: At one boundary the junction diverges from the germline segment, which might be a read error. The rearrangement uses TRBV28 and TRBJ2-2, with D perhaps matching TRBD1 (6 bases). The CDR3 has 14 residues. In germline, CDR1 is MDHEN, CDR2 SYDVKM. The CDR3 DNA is TGTACCAGCAAAGGACAGCCGAACGCCGGGGAGCTGTTTTTT. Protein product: CTSKGQPNAGELFF. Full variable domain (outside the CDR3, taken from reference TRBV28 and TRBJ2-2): DVKVTQSSRYLVKRTGEKVFLECVQDMDHENMFWYRQDPGLGLRLIYFSYDVKMKEKGDIPEGYSVSREKKERFSLILESASTNQTSMYLCTSKGQPNAGELFFGEGSRLTVL.

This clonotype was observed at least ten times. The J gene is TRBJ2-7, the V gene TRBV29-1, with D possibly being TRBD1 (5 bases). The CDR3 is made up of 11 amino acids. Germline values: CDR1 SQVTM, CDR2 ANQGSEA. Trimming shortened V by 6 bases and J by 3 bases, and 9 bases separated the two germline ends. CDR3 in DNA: TGCAGCGTAAGCCAGGGCTACGAGCAGTACTTC. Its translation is CSVSQGYEQYF.

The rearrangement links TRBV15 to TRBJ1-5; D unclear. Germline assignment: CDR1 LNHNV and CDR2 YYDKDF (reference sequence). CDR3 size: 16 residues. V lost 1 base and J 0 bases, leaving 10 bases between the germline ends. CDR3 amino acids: CATSRGAAYSNQPQHF. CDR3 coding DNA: TGTGCCACCAGCAGAGGGGCGGCTTATAGCAATCAGCCCCAGCATTTT.

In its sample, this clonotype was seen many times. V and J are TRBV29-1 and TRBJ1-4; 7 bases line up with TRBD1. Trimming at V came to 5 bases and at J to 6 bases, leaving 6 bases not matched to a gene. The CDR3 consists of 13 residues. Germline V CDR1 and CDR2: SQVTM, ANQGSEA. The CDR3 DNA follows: TGCAGCGTTTCACAGACAGGGTATGAAAAACTGTTTTTT. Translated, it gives CSVSQTGYEKLFF.

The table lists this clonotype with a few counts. The CDR3 loop is CASSQYIAGAGETQYF. In DNA form, the CDR3 reads TGCGCCAGCAGCCAGTATATAGCGGGAGCAGGAGAGACCCAGTACTTC. The chain has TRBV4-1 and TRBJ2-5; 9 nucleotides agree with TRBD2. J was trimmed by 4 bases and V by 3 bases; bases with no gene match: 9. Per the germline V gene, CDR1 is MGHRA and CDR2 is YSYEKL. CDR3 length: 16 residues.